Listed below are T cell receptor beta chains from one sample, sequenced in a study of blood T cell repertoires in COVID-19. Produced via immunoSEQ multiplex PCR; TCRdb's table is partial and in-frame only. The sample consists of 300,000 to 350,000 clones, around 87% of them appearing once. Source material: peripheral blood. The receptors shown here come from a woman aged 40 to 49 with COVID-19, enrolled during active disease. Each CDR3 is given with its conserved first and last residue. A D gene is named only where the DNA matches it firmly. A clone size is listed for some rows: how often the clone was seen (once, few, many), or a class if it is expanded.

size,J,V,D,CDR3,DNA
once,TRBJ2-7,TRBV27,TRBD2,CASSPWEAGVDEQYF,TGTGCCAGCAGCCCCTGGGAGGCGGGAGTGGACGAGCAGTACTTC
once,TRBJ2-1,TRBV28,TRBD2,CASTLRREGVEQFF,TGTGCCAGCACCCTCCGGCGGGAGGGGGTTGAGCAGTTCTTC
.,TRBJ2-1,TRBV5-1,.,CASSSSWGGVNEQFF,TGCGCCAGCAGCTCCTCCTGGGGGGGCGTAAATGAGCAGTTCTTC
.,TRBJ1-5,TRBV29-1,TRBD1,CSVVGRGDNQPQHF,TGCAGCGTTGTTGGCAGGGGGGACAATCAGCCCCAGCATTTT
.,TRBJ1-1,TRBV19,.,CASKTAAEAFF,TGTGCCAGTAAGACAGCCGCTGAAGCTTTCTTT
.,TRBJ2-7,TRBV12-3/TRBV12-4,TRBD1,CASTGTGLAEQYF,TGTGCCAGCACAGGGACAGGACTGGCAGAGCAGTACTTC
.,TRBJ1-1,TRBV5-6,.,CASSYFAGAEAFF,TGTGCCAGCAGCTACTTCGCGGGGGCTGAAGCTTTCTTT
.,TRBJ1-4,TRBV12-3/TRBV12-4,.,CASRRSGEKLFF,TGTGCCAGCAGACGCTCCGGGGAAAAACTGTTTTTT
.,TRBJ2-7,TRBV3-1/TRBV3-2,TRBD2,CASTRAGATHEQYF,TGTGCCAGCACCCGCGCGGGAGCAACCCACGAGCAGTACTTC
.,TRBJ1-2,TRBV27,TRBD1,CASSSWTGTNYGYTF,TGTGCCAGCAGTTCATGGACAGGGACCAACTATGGCTACACCTTC
.,TRBJ2-1,TRBV27,.,CASSLYRLVYNEQFF,TGTGCCAGCAGTTTATATAGACTAGTCTACAATGAGCAGTTCTTC
.,TRBJ1-2,TRBV18,.,CASSPSSGDYGYTF,TGTGCCAGCTCACCATCGTCAGGGGACTATGGCTACACCTTC
.,TRBJ1-1,TRBV5-6,.,CASSLRGSVTEAFF,TGTGCCAGCAGCTTGAGGGGGTCGGTCACTGAAGCTTTCTTT
.,TRBJ1-1,TRBV27,.,CASTAGFDTEAFF,TGTGCCAGCACTGCGGGGTTCGACACTGAAGCTTTCTTT
once,TRBJ2-5,TRBV18,.,CASSPRGETQYF,TGTGCCAGCTCACCACGAGGGGAGACCCAGTACTTC
.,TRBJ1-5,TRBV19,TRBD1,CASSPPDRVQPQHF,TGTGCCAGTAGTCCCCCGGACAGGGTCCAGCCCCAGCATTTT
.,TRBJ2-7,TRBV10-1,TRBD1,CASSVLDRGLYEQYF,TGCGCCAGCAGTGTCCTGGACAGGGGGCTATACGAGCAGTACTTC
.,TRBJ2-3,TRBV5-4,.,CASSPPRTDTQYF,TGTGCCAGCAGCCCTCCGCGGACAGATACGCAGTATTTT
.,TRBJ2-1,TRBV14,.,CASSVGGSYNEQFF,TGTGCCAGCAGCGTCGGCGGCTCCTACAATGAGCAGTTCTTC
.,TRBJ2-7,TRBV19,TRBD2,CASSSPGLASFYEQYF,TGTGCCAGTAGCAGCCCCGGACTAGCGAGTTTTTACGAGCAGTACTTC
.,TRBJ1-6,TRBV28,.,CASSLGSSYNSPLHF,TGTGCCAGCAGCCTAGGGAGCTCCTATAATTCACCCCTCCACTTT
.,TRBJ1-2,TRBV20-1,TRBD1,CSATRQGGYTF,TGCAGTGCTACCCGACAGGGAGGCTACACCTTC
.,TRBJ1-2,TRBV19,TRBD1,CASSTDRGRNYGYTF,TGTGCCAGTAGTACTGACAGGGGGCGCAACTATGGCTACACCTTC
.,TRBJ2-6,TRBV7-3,.,CASSVPGLTGANVLTF,TGTGCCAGCAGCGTGCCAGGGCTCACTGGGGCCAACGTCCTGACTTTC
.,TRBJ1-2,TRBV5-4,TRBD1,CASSPGTGEPYGYTF,TGTGCCAGCAGCCCCGGGACAGGGGAACCCTATGGCTACACCTTC
.,TRBJ1-2,TRBV27,.,CASSLYRNYGYTF,TGTGCCAGCAGTTTATACAGGAACTATGGCTACACCTTC
.,TRBJ1-2,TRBV9,.,CASSVRLGGRNYGYTF,TGTGCCAGCAGCGTACGGTTAGGAGGGCGGAACTATGGCTACACCTTC
.,TRBJ2-5,TRBV25-1,TRBD2,CASSERLAGVGETQYF,TGTGCCAGCAGTGAAAGGCTAGCGGGGGTAGGAGAGACCCAGTACTTC
.,TRBJ2-7,TRBV28,.,CASSFRLSEAYEQYF,TGTGCCAGCAGTTTTAGGCTAAGCGAAGCCTACGAGCAGTACTTC